This TCR beta chain was recorded in a study of cytomegalovirus exposure and HLA in healthy donors. Findings of the study overall: Diagnosis of cytomegalovirus status made by the classifier reportedly showed high specificity and sensitivity. Overall, approximately 150 TCR beta chains were annotated as cytomegalovirus-associated.

Here immunoSEQ multiplex PCR was the method, and the copy in TCRdb shows in-frame clones only, minus some. The data hold about 120,000 clones, with 88% observed a single time. About this clone itself: What it binds is not known.

The sample taken for sequencing was PBMCs. The clonotype was recovered from a man aged 18 to 30 in good health and CMV-seropositive.

DNA for the CDR3: TGTGCCAGCAGCTTAGAACATAAGAATTCACCCCTCCACTTT. This encodes CASSLEHKNSPLHF. The rearrangement uses TRBV7-9 and TRBJ1-6, with no clear D. The CDR3 has 14 amino acids. CDR1 and CDR2 (germline): SEHNR, FQNEAQ (reference sequence). Trimming left V 1 base short and J 7 bases short, with 8 bases between.